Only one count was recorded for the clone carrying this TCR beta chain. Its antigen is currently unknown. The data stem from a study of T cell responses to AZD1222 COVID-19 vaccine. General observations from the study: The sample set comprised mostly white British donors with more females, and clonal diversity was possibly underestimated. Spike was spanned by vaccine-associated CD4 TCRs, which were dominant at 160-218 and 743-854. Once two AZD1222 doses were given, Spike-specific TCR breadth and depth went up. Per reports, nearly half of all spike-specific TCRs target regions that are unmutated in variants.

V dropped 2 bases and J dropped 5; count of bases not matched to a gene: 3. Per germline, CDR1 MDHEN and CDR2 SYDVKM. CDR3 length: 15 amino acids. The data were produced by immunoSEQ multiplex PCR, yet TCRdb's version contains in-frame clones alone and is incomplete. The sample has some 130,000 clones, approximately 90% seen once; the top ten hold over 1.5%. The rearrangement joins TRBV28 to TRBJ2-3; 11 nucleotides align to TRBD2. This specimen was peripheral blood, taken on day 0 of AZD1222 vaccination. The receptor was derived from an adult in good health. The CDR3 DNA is TGTGCCAGCAGTTTACAGGGGACTAGCGGAGATACGCAGTATTTT. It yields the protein CASSLQGTSGDTQYF.